Detailed here is one T cell receptor beta chain. The table lists this clonotype with a few counts. The target of this receptor is not known. There are no base qualities to consult, and no much larger clone falls within one base. From the germline V gene, CDR1 is KGHDR and CDR2 is SFDVKD. Including the terminal cysteine and phenylalanine, the CDR3 comprises 11 residues. The retained sequence is limited to the CDR3, 33 bases, with the frame set at the first base. V sheds 9 bases and J sheds 2 bases, leaving 6 bases between their ends. The sample comes from a study of vaccination and CD4 T cells after COVID-19 (dated 2022 in TCRdb). Regarding the study in general: SARS-CoV-2 positivity had been established in the convalescent patients by nasal swab PCR, and mild disease was recorded in several of these patients and severe disease in one. The convalescent cohort comprised six males and four females, including two Hispanic individuals, seven Caucasians, two Asians and one multiracial person. Participants received two doses of either the Pfizer-BioNTech BNT162b2 vaccine (n=8) or the Moderna mRNA-1273 vaccine (n=2). Post-COVID blood samples were collected from convalescent patients a median of about 92 days after diagnosis, with a range of roughly 35 to 161 days. The time from the second vaccine dose to post-vaccine blood sampling had a median of roughly 70 days and ranged from about 12 to 250 days. For stimulating the cultures, overlapping spike peptide pools were used, derived from SARS-CoV-2 as well as from the common cold coronaviruses HCoV-NL63, HCoV-OC43 and HCoV-229E. Control cultures used a CEFX viral epitope pool as positive control, an HIV-1 Nef peptide pool as negative control, or no peptide. In 10 COVID-19 convalescent patients and several infection-naive healthy vaccine recipients, researchers compared the spike-specific CD4+ TCR repertoire from before mRNA vaccination with the repertoire from after. What the authors observed across the whole study: An increase in the median number of SARS-CoV-2-reactive clonotypes from approximately 23 after infection to a few dozen after vaccination was observed, but the change was not found to be significant. Of the vaccine-specific clones found in convalescent patients, nearly all (304 of 307) were mono-reactive for SARS-CoV-2 spike instead of being cross-reactive with common cold coronaviruses. In convalescent patients, a median roughly 88% of post-vaccine SARS-CoV-2-reactive clones were detected only after vaccination, suggesting vaccine-specific priming. The study included relatively few convalescent patients and did not analyze early timepoints after natural infection.

Sample treatment or condition, as interpreted from the label and publication: approximately 9-day PBMC culture with coronavirus spike peptide pools or control peptides (ViraFEST assay). The ViraFEST assay, used in the study, expanded antigen-specific T cells with peptide pools and then identified the expanded clonotypes through TCR sequencing. The convalescent patients' positive SARS-CoV-2 PCR tests were from March to December 2020, which was before the Alpha, Beta and Delta variants emerged in the United States. Each well held around 1.9 million PBMCs cultured with roughly 9.2 ug/ml peptide pools in IMDM containing 5% human AB serum and approximately 10 IU/ml IL-2. Half of the culture medium was replaced with fresh IL-2-containing medium on days 3 and 7. CD4+ T cells were isolated after approximately ten days of culture through negative selection using the EasySep CD4+ T cell isolation kit. PBMCs were separated from whole blood using Ficoll-Paque Plus gradient centrifugation and then either used fresh or cryopreserved at -140C. Triplicate wells were generally used for each culture condition.

The library was generated by PCR. At the Johns Hopkins FTIC core, DNA from the cultured CD4+ T cells underwent TCR sequencing with the Oncomine TCR Beta short-read assay. The QIAamp micro DNA kit was used to extract genomic DNA from the cultured CD4+ T cells. Oncomine TCR Beta libraries from cultured CD4+ T cells were pooled with unique dual indexes and sequenced on an Illumina iSeq 100. In the source study's methods: Non-productive sequences were removed, and CDR3s not starting with C, not ending with F or W, or shorter than 7 amino acids were discarded. The MANAFEST web application identified antigen-specific clonotypes by comparing peptide-stimulated wells against reference wells and other culture wells. An FDR below 0.05, an odds ratio above 5, and a productive frequency above 0.1% in at least two of three replicate wells were required for clones to be considered positive. A clonotype counted as cross-reactive if it showed significant expansion both in the SARS-CoV-2 spike wells and in at least one common cold coronavirus spike condition. Levenshtein distances (stringdist) and unrooted phylogenetic trees (ape) in R version 3.6.1 were used to assess CDR3 homology. The public reads were quality trimmed at Q25 with fastp and then assembled into clones with MiXCR by TCRdb, keeping productive beta chains. Rows with one shared CDR3 protein collapse into an entry with the most common genes and DNA. The V and J calls and clone size are TCRdb's, not the authors'. Here the sample has fewer than 15,000 distinct CDR3 sequences; 60% to 85% occur a single time. About 24% of the sample is in the top ten clones.

The rearranged chain carries TRBV24-1 and TRBJ1-2; the D gene lacks a confident call. The sequence came from a human donor who had recovered from COVID-19. Sequencing was carried out using CD4+ T cells from blood, cultured in vitro. The CDR3 corresponds to CATGGNYGYTF. The nucleotide sequence is given as TGTGCCACCGGAGGGAACTATGGCTACACCTTC.